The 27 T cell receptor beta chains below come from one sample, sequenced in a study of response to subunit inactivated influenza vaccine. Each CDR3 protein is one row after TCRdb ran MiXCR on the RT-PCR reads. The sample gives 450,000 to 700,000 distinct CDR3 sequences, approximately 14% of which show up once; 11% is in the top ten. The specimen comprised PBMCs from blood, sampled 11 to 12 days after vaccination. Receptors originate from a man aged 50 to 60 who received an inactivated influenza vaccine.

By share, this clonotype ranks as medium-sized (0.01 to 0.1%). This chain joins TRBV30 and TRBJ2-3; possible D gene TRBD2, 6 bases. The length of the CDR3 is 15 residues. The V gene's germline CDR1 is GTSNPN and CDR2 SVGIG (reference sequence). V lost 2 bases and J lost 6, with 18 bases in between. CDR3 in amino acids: CAWSPGGRGSDTQYF. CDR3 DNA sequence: TGTGCCTGGAGTCCCGGCGGACGGGGGTCGGATACGCAGTATTTT.

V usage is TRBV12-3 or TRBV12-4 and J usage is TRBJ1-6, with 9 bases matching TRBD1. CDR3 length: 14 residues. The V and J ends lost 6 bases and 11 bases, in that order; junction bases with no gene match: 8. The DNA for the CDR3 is TGTGCCAGCAGCCTTGCGGGACAGGGCACACCCCTCCACTTT. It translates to CASSLAGQGTPLHF.

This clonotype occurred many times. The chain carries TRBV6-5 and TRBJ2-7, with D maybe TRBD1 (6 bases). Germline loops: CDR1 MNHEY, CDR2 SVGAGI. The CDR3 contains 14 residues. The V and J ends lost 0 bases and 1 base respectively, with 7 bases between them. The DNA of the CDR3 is TGTGCCAGCAGTTACTCAAGGGGGTCCTACGAGCAGTACTTC. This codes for CASSYSRGSYEQYF.

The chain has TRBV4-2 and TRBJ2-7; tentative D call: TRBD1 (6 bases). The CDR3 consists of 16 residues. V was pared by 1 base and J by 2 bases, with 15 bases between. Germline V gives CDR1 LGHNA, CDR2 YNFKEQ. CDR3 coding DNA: TGTGCCAGCAGCCAAGGGCGACAGGCCGATACCTACGAGCAGTACTTC. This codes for CASSQGRQADTYEQYF.

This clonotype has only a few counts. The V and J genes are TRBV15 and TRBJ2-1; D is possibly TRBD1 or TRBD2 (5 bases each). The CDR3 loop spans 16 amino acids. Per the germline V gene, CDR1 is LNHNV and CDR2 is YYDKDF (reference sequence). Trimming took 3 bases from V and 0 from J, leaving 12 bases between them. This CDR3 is CATSSEEGPSYNEQFF. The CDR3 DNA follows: TGTGCCACCAGCAGTGAAGAGGGGCCCTCCTACAATGAGCAGTTCTTC.

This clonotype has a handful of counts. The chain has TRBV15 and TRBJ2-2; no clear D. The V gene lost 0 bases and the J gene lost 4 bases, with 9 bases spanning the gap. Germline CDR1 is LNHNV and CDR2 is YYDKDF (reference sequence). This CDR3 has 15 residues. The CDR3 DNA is TGTGCCACCAGCAGAGACAGGTCTAGCACCGGGGAGCTGTTTTTT. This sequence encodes CATSRDRSSTGELFF.

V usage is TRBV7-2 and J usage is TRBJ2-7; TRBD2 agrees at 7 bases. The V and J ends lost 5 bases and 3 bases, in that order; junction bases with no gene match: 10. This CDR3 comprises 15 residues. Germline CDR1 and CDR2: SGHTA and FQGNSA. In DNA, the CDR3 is TGTGCCAGCAGCCAATATCGGGAGGCACACTACGAGCAGTACTTC. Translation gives CASSQYREAHYEQYF.

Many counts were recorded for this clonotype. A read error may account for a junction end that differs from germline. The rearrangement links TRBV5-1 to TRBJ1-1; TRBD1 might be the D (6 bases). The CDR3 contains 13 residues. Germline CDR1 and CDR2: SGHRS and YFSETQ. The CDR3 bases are TGTGCCAGCAGCTCGACAGGGAACACTGAAGCTTTCTTT. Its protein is CASSSTGNTEAFF.

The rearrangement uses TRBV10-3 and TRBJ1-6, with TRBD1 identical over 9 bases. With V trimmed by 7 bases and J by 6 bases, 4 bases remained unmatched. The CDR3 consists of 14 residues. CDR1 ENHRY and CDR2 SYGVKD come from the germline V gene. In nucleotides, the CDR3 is TGTGCCATCAATGGACAGGGGTCTAATTCACCCCTCCACTTT. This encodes CAINGQGSNSPLHF.

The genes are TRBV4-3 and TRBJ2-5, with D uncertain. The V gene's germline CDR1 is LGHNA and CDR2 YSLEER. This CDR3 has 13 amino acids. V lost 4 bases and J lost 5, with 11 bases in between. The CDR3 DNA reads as TGCGCCAGCAGCCCCCGCCAGCGTGAGACCCAGTACTTC. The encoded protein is CASSPRQRETQYF.

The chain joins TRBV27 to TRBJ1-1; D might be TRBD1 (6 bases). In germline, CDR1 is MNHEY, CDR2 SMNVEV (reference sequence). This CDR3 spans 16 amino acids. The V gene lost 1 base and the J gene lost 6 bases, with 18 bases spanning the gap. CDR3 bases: TGTGCCAGCAGTTTATACATATGGGGGCCCACGGCTGAAGCTTTCTTT. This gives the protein CASSLYIWGPTAEAFF.

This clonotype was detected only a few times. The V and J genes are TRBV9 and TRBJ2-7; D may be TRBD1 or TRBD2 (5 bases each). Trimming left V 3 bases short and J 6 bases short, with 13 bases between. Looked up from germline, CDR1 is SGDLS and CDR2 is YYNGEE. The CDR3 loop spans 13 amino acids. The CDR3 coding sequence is TGTGCCAGCAGCGAACGGACTGGGGCCGAGCAGTACTTC. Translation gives CASSERTGAEQYF.

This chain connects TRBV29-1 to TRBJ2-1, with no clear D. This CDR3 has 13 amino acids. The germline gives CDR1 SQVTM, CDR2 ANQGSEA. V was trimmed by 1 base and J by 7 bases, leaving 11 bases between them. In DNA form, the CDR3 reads TGCAGCGTTGAAGGTTATGTGGGGAATGAGCAGTTCTTC. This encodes CSVEGYVGNEQFF.

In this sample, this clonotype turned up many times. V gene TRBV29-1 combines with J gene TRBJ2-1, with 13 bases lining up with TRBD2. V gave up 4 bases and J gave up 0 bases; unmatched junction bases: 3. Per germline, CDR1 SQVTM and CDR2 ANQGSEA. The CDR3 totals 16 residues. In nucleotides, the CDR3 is TGCAGCGTTGTGGGACTAGCGGGGAACTCCTACAATGAGCAGTTCTTC. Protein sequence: CSVVGLAGNSYNEQFF.

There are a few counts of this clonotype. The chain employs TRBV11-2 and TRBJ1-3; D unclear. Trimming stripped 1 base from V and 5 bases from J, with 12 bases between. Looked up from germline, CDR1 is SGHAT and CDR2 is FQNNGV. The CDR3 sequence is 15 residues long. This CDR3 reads CASSLVPRDRNTIYF. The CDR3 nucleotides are TGTGCCAGCAGCTTAGTCCCGCGAGATCGAAACACCATATATTTT.

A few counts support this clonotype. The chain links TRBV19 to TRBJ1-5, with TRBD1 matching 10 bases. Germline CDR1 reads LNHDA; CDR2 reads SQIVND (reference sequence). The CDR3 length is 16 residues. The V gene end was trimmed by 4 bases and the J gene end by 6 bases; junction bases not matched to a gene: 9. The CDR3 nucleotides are TGTGCCAGTAGTACCCGCCGGGACAGGGGTGTTCAGCCCCAGCATTTT. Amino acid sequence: CASSTRRDRGVQPQHF.

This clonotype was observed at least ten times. The CDR3 sequence: CASSFDRGAAGELFF. In nucleotides, the CDR3 is TGTGCCAGCAGTTTTGACAGGGGAGCCGCCGGGGAGCTGTTTTTT. The chain links TRBV28 to TRBJ2-2, with TRBD1 identical over 8 bases. With 3 bases clipped from V and 6 bases from J, the junction kept 6 bases outside the gene matches. Germline V lookup: CDR1 MDHEN, CDR2 SYDVKM. The CDR3 is 15 amino acids.

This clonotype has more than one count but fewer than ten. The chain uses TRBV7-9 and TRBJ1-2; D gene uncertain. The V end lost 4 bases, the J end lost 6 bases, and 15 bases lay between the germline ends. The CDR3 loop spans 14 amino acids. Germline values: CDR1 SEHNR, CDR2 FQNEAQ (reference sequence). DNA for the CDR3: TGTGCCAGCAGCTCCCATGGAAAGGGTAATGGCTACACCTTC. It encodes CASSSHGKGNGYTF.

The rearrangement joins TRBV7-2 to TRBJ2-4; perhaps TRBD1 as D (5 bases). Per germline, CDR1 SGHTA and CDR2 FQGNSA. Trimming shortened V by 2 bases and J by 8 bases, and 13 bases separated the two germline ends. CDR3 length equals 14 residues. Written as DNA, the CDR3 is TGTGCCAGCAGCTTATTGGCCAGGGTAGACATTCAGTACTTC. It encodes CASSLLARVDIQYF.

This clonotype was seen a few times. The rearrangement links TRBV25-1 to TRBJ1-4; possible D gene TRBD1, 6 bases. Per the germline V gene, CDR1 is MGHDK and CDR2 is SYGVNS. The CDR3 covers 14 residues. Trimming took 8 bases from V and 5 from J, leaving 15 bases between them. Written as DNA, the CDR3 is TGTGCCAGCTGGAAAGGGGGAAAGAATGAAAAACTGTTTTTT. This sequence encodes CASWKGGKNEKLFF.

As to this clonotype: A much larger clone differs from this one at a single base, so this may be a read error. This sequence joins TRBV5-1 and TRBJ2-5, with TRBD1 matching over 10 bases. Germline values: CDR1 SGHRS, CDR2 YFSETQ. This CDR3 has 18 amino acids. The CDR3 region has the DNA TGCGCCATCAGCCCTGTCCCGGGACAGGGGAGGATGGTTGAGACCCAGTACTTC. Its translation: CAISPVPGQGRMVETQYF. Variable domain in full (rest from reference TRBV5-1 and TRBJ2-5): KAGVTQTPRYLIKTRGQQVTLSCSPISGHRSVSWYQQTPGQGLQFLFEYFSETQRNKGNFPGRFSGRQFSNSRSEMNVSTLELGDSALYLCAISPVPGQGRMVETQYFGPGTRLLVL.

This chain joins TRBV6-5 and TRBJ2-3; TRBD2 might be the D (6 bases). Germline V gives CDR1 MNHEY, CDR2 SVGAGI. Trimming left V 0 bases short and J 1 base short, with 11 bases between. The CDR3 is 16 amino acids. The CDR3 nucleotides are TGTGCCAGCAGTTACTCATCCGGAGGGGGCACAGATACGCAGTATTTT. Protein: CASSYSSGGGTDTQYF.

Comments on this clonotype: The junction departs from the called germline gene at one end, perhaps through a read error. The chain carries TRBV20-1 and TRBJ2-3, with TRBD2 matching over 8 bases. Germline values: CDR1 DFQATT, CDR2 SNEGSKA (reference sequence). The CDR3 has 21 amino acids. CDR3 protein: CCARDNSGISSLLNCTDTQYF. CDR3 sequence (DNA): TGCTGTGCTAGAGATAATAGCGGGATCTCATCACTTCTGAATTGCACAGATACGCAGTATTTT.

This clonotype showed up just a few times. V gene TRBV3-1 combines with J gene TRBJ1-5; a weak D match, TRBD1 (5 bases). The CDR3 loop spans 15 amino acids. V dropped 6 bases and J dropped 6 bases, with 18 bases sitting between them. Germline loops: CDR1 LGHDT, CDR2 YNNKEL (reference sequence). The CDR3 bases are TGTGCCAGCAGTTCATCCGGGGGAGCAGGTCAGCCCCAGCATTTT. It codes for CASSSSGGAGQPQHF.

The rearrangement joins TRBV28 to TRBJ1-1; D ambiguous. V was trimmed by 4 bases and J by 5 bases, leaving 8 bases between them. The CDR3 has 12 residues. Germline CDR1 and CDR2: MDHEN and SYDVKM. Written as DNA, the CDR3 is TGTGCCAGCAGTTGGAGGATTACTGAAGCTTTCTTT. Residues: CASSWRITEAFF.

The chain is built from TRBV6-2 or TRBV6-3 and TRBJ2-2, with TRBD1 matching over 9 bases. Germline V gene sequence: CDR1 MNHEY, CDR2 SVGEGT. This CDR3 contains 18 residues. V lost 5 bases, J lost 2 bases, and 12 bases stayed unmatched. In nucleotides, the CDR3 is TGTGCCAGCAGTCTATACGGGACAGGGAATCGTAACACCGGGGAGCTGTTTTTT. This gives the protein CASSLYGTGNRNTGELFF.

CDR3 sequence reads: CASSHSFGGRTDSGNTIYF. In DNA form, the CDR3 reads TGTGCCAGCAGCCATAGTTTCGGAGGGCGGACGGACTCTGGAAACACCATATATTTT. This sequence joins TRBV11-1 and TRBJ1-3, with unresolved D. Germline V gives CDR1 SGHAT, CDR2 FQDESV (reference sequence). V lost 5 bases, J lost 0 bases, and 23 bases lay in between. The CDR3 has 19 residues.